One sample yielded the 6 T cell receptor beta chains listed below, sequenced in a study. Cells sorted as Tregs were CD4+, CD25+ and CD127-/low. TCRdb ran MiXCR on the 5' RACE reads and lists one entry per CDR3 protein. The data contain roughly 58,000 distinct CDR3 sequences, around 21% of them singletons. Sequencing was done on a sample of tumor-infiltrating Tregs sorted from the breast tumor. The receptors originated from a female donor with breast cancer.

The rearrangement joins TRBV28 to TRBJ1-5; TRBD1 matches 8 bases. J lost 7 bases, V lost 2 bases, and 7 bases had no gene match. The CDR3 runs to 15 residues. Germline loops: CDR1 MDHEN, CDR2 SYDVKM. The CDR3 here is CASSLMDRARQPQHF. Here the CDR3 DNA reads TGTGCCAGCAGTTTAATGGACAGGGCCAGACAGCCCCAGCATTTT.

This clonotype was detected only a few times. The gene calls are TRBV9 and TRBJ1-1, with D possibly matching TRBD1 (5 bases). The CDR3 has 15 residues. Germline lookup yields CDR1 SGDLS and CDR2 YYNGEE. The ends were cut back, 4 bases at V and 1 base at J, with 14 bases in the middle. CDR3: CASSLGSQGNTEAFF. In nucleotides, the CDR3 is TGTGCCAGCAGCTTAGGGTCCCAGGGGAACACTGAAGCTTTCTTT.

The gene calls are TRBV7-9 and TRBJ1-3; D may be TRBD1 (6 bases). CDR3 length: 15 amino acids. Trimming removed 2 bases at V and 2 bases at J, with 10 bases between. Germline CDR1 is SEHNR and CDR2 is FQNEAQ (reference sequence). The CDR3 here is CASSLTGSTGNTIYF. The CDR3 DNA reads TGTGCCAGCAGCTTAACAGGGAGTACTGGAAACACCATATATTTT.

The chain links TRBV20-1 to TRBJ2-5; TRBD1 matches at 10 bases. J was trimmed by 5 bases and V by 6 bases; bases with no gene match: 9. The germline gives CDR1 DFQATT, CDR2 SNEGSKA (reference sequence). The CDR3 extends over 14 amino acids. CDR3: CSAEPGQGTETQYF. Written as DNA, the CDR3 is TGCAGTGCAGAACCGGGACAGGGGACGGAGACCCAGTACTTC.

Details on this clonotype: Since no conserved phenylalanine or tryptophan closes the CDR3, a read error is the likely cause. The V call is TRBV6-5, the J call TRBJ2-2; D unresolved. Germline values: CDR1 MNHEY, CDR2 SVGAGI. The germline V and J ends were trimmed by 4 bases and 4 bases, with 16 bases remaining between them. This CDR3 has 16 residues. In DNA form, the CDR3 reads TGTGCCAGCAGTTCGGTGGCCCTGCACCCCACCGGGGAGCTGTTTTAT. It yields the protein CASSSVALHPTGELFY.

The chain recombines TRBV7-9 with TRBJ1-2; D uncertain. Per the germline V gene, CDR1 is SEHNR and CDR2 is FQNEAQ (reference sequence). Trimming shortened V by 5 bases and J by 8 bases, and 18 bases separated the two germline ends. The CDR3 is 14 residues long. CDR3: CASSTPGGFWGYTF. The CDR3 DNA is TGTGCCAGCAGCACGCCCGGTGGGTTCTGGGGCTACACCTTC.